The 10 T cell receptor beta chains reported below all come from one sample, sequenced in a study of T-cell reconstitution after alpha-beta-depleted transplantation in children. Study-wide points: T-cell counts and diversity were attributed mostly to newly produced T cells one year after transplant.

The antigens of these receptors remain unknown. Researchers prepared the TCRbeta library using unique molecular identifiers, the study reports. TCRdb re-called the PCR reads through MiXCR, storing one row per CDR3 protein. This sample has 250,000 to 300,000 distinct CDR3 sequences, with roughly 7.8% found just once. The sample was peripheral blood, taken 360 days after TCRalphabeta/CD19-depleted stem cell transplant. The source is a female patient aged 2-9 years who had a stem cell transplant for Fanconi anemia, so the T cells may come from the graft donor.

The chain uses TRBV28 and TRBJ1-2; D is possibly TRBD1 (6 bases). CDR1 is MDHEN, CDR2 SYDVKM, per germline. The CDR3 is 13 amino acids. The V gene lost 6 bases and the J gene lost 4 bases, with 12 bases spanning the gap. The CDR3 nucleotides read TGTGCCAGCAGGCGGACAGCAAGCTATGGCTACACCTTC. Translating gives CASRRTASYGYTF.

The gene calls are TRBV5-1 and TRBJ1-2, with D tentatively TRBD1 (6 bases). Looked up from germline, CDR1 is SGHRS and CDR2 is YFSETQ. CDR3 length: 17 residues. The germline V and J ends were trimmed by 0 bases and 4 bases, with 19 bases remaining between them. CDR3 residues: CASSLGPTGFGIYGYTF. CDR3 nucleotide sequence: TGCGCCAGCAGCTTGGGCCCGACAGGCTTTGGAATCTATGGCTACACCTTC.

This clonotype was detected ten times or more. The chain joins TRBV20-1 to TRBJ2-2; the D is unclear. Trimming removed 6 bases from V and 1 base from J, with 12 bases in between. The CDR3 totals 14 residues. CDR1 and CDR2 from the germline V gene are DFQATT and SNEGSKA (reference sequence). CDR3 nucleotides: TGCAGTGCCGTTGGCCACCTGAACACCGGGGAGCTGTTTTTT. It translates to CSAVGHLNTGELFF.

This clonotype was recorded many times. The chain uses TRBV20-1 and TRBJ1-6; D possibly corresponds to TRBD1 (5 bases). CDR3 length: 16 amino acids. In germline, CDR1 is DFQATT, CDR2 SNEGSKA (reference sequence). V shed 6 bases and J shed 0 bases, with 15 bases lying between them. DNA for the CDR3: TGCAGTGCGAGACCCGGGGGTACCTCCTATAATTCACCCCTCCACTTT. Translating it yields CSARPGGTSYNSPLHF.

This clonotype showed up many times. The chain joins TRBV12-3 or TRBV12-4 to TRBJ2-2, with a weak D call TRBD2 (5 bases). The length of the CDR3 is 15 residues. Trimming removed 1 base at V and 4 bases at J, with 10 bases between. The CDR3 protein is CASSLGLALTGELFF. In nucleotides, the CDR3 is TGTGCCAGCAGTTTAGGTCTAGCCCTCACCGGGGAGCTGTTTTTT.

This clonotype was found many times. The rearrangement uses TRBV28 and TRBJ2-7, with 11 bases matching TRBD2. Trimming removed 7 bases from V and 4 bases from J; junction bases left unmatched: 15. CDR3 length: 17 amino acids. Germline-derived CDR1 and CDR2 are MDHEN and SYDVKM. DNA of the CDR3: TGTGCCAGCATTGTAGCGGGGGGGCACCTTTCCGGGTACGAGCAGTACTTC. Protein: CASIVAGGHLSGYEQYF.

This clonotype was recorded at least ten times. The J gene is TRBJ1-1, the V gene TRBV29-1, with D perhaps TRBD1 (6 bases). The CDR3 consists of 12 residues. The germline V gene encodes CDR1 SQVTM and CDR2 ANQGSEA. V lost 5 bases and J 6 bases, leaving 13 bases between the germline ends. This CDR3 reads CSVCERGSEAFF. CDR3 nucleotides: TGCAGCGTTTGTGAGAGGGGGTCTGAAGCTTTCTTT.

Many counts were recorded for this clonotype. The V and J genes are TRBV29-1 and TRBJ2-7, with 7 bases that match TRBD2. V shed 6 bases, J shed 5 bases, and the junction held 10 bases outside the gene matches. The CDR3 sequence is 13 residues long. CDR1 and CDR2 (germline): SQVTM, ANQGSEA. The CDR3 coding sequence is TGCAGCGTACGGGACTATGACTTGGACGAGCAGTACTTC. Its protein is CSVRDYDLDEQYF.

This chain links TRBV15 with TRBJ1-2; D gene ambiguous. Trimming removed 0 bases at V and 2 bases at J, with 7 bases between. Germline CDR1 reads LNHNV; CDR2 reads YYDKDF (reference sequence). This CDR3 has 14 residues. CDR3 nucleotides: TGTGCCACCAGCAGAGATAAGCAGAACTATGGCTACACCTTC. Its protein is CATSRDKQNYGYTF. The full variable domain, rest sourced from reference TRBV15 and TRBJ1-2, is DAMVIQNPRYQVTQFGKPVTLSCSQTLNHNVMYWYQQKSSQAPKLLFHYYDKDFNNEADTPDNFQSRRPNTSFCFLDIRSPGLGDTAMYLCATSRDKQNYGYTFGSGTRLTVV.

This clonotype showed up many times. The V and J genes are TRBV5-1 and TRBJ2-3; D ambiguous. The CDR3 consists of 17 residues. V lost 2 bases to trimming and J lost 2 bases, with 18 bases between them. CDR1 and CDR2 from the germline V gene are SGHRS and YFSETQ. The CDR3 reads CASSFLRAGGVTDTQYF. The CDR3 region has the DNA TGCGCCAGCAGCTTTTTGAGAGCCGGTGGCGTCACAGATACGCAGTATTTT.